These 15 T cell receptor beta chains originate from one sample sequenced in a study of T cell changes during pregnancy in multiple sclerosis. The assay was immunoSEQ multiplex PCR, and TCRdb's table has in-frame clones only and misses some. Of 90,000 to 120,000 clones in the sample, 92% were seen once. The sequencing here drew on peripheral blood, taken in the third trimester of pregnancy. The source is a female donor in good health, enrolled as a control in a pregnancy study.

V usage is TRBV9 and J usage is TRBJ2-7; no reliable D call. Germline assignment: CDR1 SGDLS and CDR2 YYNGEE. The CDR3 totals 16 residues. Trimming cost V 0 bases and J 6 bases, with 19 bases left between them. The CDR3 DNA follows: TGTGCCAGCAGCGTAGCCCGGTCGTCTCCGGTGCTCGAGCAGTACTTC. Protein sequence: CASSVARSSPVLEQYF.

The chain recombines TRBV6-5 with TRBJ2-3, with D perhaps TRBD1 (5 bases). Germline assignment: CDR1 MNHEY and CDR2 SVGAGI. The V end lost 6 bases, the J end lost 1 base, and 14 bases lay between the germline ends. The CDR3 extends over 15 amino acids. The CDR3 region is CASSRGAARTDTQYF. In nucleotides, the CDR3 is TGTGCCAGCAGCCGTGGGGCGGCCCGCACAGATACGCAGTATTTT.

V usage is TRBV30 and J usage is TRBJ1-2; D possibly corresponds to TRBD1 (6 bases). Deletions cut 5 bases from V and 1 base from J, with 20 bases between. CDR3 length: 16 residues. CDR1 is GTSNPN and CDR2 is SVGIG in the germline V gene (reference sequence). CDR3 sequence: CAWDGGGPAYNYGYTF. For the CDR3, the DNA is TGTGCCTGGGATGGGGGGGGGCCTGCGTATAACTATGGCTACACCTTC.

The rearrangement uses TRBV4-2 and TRBJ1-6; D remains unclear. This CDR3 is built from 16 residues. Germline assignment: CDR1 LGHNA and CDR2 YNFKEQ. Trimming left V 0 bases short and J 10 bases short, with 16 bases between. Here the CDR3 DNA reads TGTGCCAGCAGCCAAGAGGGTGCAAGGGAGGGCTCACCCCTCCACTTT. Translated: CASSQEGAREGSPLHF.

This chain joins TRBV4-3 and TRBJ1-2; 8 bases are a match to TRBD1. From germline, CDR1 is LGHNA and CDR2 YSLEER. V gave up 1 base and J gave up 4 bases; unmatched junction bases: 8. The CDR3 runs 16 residues. CDR3 in amino acids: CASSQARTGPGYGYTF. The CDR3 coding sequence is TGCGCCAGCAGCCAAGCCCGGACAGGGCCAGGCTATGGCTACACCTTC.

The gene calls are TRBV2 and TRBJ2-7; D perhaps matches TRBD2 (6 bases). Germline loops: CDR1 SNHLY, CDR2 FYNNEI. V was shortened by 6 bases and J by 3 bases, with 9 bases between the two germline ends. CDR3 length: 12 amino acids. This CDR3 reads CASSGSYYEQYF. For the CDR3, the DNA is TGTGCCAGCAGCGGGAGCTACTACGAGCAGTACTTC.

The V call is TRBV30, the J call TRBJ2-1, with 12 bases identical to TRBD2. V trimming: 2 bases; J trimming: 6 bases; junction bases outside the gene matches: 2. CDR3 length equals 14 residues. From germline, CDR1 is GTSNPN and CDR2 SVGIG (reference sequence). The CDR3 loop reads CAWSILAGGNEQFF. The CDR3 region has the DNA TGTGCCTGGAGTATACTAGCGGGGGGCAATGAGCAGTTCTTC.

This clone was counted a single time. The chain carries TRBV19 and TRBJ1-2; D is ambiguous. V was pared by 8 bases and J by 2 bases, with 12 bases between. Germline V gene lookup returns CDR1 LNHDA and CDR2 SQIVND (reference sequence). CDR3 length: 13 residues. CDR3: CASEKQQNYGYTF. The CDR3 bases are TGTGCCAGTGAAAAACAGCAGAACTATGGCTACACCTTC. The complete variable domain, with remaining parts taken from reference TRBV19 and TRBJ1-2, reads DGGITQSPKYLFRKEGQNVTLSCEQNLNHDAMYWYRQDPGQGLRLIYYSQIVNDFQKGDIAEGYSVSREKKESFPLTVTSAQKNPTAFYLCASEKQQNYGYTFGSGTRLTVV.

The rearrangement joins TRBV12-2 to TRBJ1-6. TRBV12-2 is marked as a pseudogene. The CDR3 is 13 amino acids. This CDR3 reads CASRLETRTPLHF. The CDR3 nucleotides read TGTGCAAGTCGCTTAGAGACGCGGACACCCCTCCACTTT.

The CDR3 protein is CASSEVTDSSPQHF. CDR3 coding DNA: TGTGCCAGCAGTGAAGTGACGGACTCCTCACCCCAGCATTTT. The chain recombines TRBV2 with TRBJ1-5; D is unclear. V gave up 1 base and J gave up 10 bases, with 14 bases separating them. CDR1 and CDR2 from the germline V gene are SNHLY and FYNNEI. CDR3 size: 14 residues.

The chain employs TRBV11-3 and TRBJ2-2, with unresolved D. Trimming cost V 2 bases and J 6 bases, with 4 bases left between them. Germline V lookup: CDR1 SGHNT, CDR2 YENEEA. This CDR3 contains 12 residues. This CDR3 reads CASSLSAGELFF. The DNA for the CDR3 is TGTGCCAGCAGCTTATCGGCCGGGGAGCTGTTTTTT.

This clone was seen only once. The chain joins TRBV2 to TRBJ2-2; a weak D match, TRBD1 (5 bases). This CDR3 contains 15 residues. Germline V gives CDR1 SNHLY, CDR2 FYNNEI. Trimming took 6 bases from V and 1 from J, leaving 12 bases between them. CDR3: CASRVGQGNTGELFF. The CDR3, as DNA: TGTGCCAGCAGAGTGGGGCAGGGGAACACCGGGGAGCTGTTTTTT. Full variable domain (remainder filled in from reference TRBV2 and TRBJ2-2): EPEVTQTPSHQVTQMGQEVILRCVPISNHLYFYWYRQILGQKVEFLVSFYNNEISEKSEIFDDQFSVERPDGSNFTLKIRSTKLEDSAMYFCASRVGQGNTGELFFGEGSRLTVL.

The count of this clone is one. V is TRBV18 and J is TRBJ2-1; TRBD1 agrees at 10 bases. The length of the CDR3 is 15 residues. Germline lookup yields CDR1 KGHSH and CDR2 LQKENI. J gave up 10 bases and V 3 bases, and 9 bases lay outside the gene matches. DNA for the CDR3: TGTGCCAGCTCACCCCGGGACAGGGGACTCGGGGAGCAGTTCTTC. Translating gives CASSPRDRGLGEQFF.

The chain's CDR3 is CASSLTGTGVGYTF. The DNA for the CDR3 is TGTGCCAGCAGCTTAACTGGAACCGGGGTCGGCTACACCTTC. V usage is TRBV7-2 and J usage is TRBJ1-2; D not resolved. V was trimmed by 2 bases and J by 8 bases, leaving 15 bases between them. Germline values: CDR1 SGHTA, CDR2 FQGNSA. This CDR3 comprises 14 residues.

This clone came up a few times. The V call is TRBV5-1, the J call TRBJ2-5, with 9 positions matching TRBD2. The germline CDR1 and CDR2 sequences are SGHRS and YFSETQ. This CDR3 is built from 15 residues. Trimming cost V 0 bases and J 0 bases; bases outside gene matches: 0. CDR3 residues: CASSLGLADQETQYF. The CDR3 coding sequence is TGCGCCAGCAGCTTGGGACTAGCGGACCAAGAGACCCAGTACTTC.